These 18 T cell receptor beta chains originate from one sample sequenced in a study of CD8 T cells in Susac syndrome. RNA amounts of roughly 0.45 to 1 ug underwent reverse transcription with random hexamers. TCRdb re-called the immunoSEQ multiplex PCR reads with MiXCR, one entry per CDR3 protein. The sample holds around 230,000 distinct CDR3 sequences, about 95% seen once. The material sequenced was CD4+ T cells from PBMCs. These receptors were taken from a human donor with multiple sclerosis.

The CDR3 DNA sequence: TGCAGTGCTAGACGGGGACAGGGTGGGCGAAATGAGCAGTTCTTC. Protein product: CSARRGQGGRNEQFF. The chain couples TRBV20-1 to TRBJ2-1; 9 positions agree with TRBD1. Germline V gene sequence: CDR1 DFQATT, CDR2 SNEGSKA (reference sequence). The V and J ends lost 2 bases and 7 bases, in that order; junction bases with no gene match: 9. This CDR3 comprises 15 residues.

The V call is TRBV3-1, the J call TRBJ1-5, with D uncertain. The germline gives CDR1 LGHDT, CDR2 YNNKEL (reference sequence). The CDR3 sequence is 15 residues long. V gave up 0 bases and J gave up 3 bases, with 9 bases separating them. CDR3 loop: CASSQDGAHNQPQHF. CDR3 nucleotide sequence: TGTGCCAGCAGCCAAGATGGAGCCCACAATCAGCCCCAGCATTTT.

Here the CDR3 DNA reads TGTGCCATCAGTGTAAACCGGGCCAACTACGAGCAGTACTTC. Protein: CAISVNRANYEQYF. The chain uses TRBV10-3 and TRBJ2-7; D is unclear. Per germline, CDR1 ENHRY and CDR2 SYGVKD. CDR3 length: 14 residues. Trimming shortened V by 4 bases and J by 3 bases, and 13 bases separated the two germline ends.

V usage is TRBV30 and J usage is TRBJ2-7; D remains ambiguous. Deletions cut 1 base from V and 5 bases from J, with 6 bases between. CDR1 and CDR2 from the germline V gene are GTSNPN and SVGIG (reference sequence). This CDR3 is 11 amino acids long. CDR3 sequence: CAWSGENEQYF. The CDR3 DNA reads as TGTGCCTGGAGTGGAGAAAACGAGCAGTACTTC.

The chain uses TRBV24-1 and TRBJ1-2, with 12 positions matching TRBD1. Trimming cost V 3 bases and J 8 bases; bases outside gene matches: 3. The V gene's germline CDR1 is KGHDR and CDR2 SFDVKD. This CDR3 region has 14 residues. Written as DNA, the CDR3 is TGTGCCACCAGTGATAGGGACAGGGGGCGAGGCTACACCTTC. Encoded protein: CATSDRDRGRGYTF.

The genes are TRBV5-1 and TRBJ2-1; D possibly corresponds to TRBD1 (5 bases). Trimming pared 2 bases from V and 5 bases from J, leaving 11 bases between. CDR1 is SGHRS and CDR2 is YFSETQ in the germline V gene. This CDR3 region has 14 residues. The CDR3 reads CASSLRQSDNEQFF. CDR3 bases: TGCGCCAGCAGCTTAAGACAGTCCGACAATGAGCAGTTCTTC.

The chain employs TRBV6-6 and TRBJ2-7; D is possibly TRBD2 (5 bases). Matching the DNA end better, TRBJ2-1 makes the J call doubtful. The CDR3 extends over 11 amino acids. Per the germline V gene, CDR1 is MNHNY and CDR2 is SVGAGI (reference sequence). The CDR3 DNA is TGTGCCACCTACCGGAGGAATGAGCAGTTCTTC. Its translation is CATYRRNEQFF.

This clonotype was detected once. The J gene is TRBJ1-6, the V gene TRBV2, with D uncertain. V shed 6 bases and J shed 7 bases, with 10 bases lying between them. Per germline, CDR1 SNHLY and CDR2 FYNNEI. There are 13 residues in the CDR3. The DNA of the CDR3 is TGTGCCAGCAGGACGACGGTGAATTCACCCCTCCACTTT. This codes for CASRTTVNSPLHF.

This clonotype was observed a single time. The chain joins TRBV27 to TRBJ2-1; 8 positions agree with TRBD1. Unmatched junction bases numbered 3, after V lost 4 bases and J lost 4 bases. Germline V gene lookup returns CDR1 MNHEY and CDR2 SMNVEV (reference sequence). This CDR3 region has 14 residues. CDR3: CASSSTGGYNEQFF. The DNA of the CDR3 is TGTGCCAGCAGTTCAACAGGGGGTTACAATGAGCAGTTCTTC.

V and J are TRBV30 and TRBJ1-1, with D possibly being TRBD1 (5 bases). The ends were cut back, 0 bases at V and 8 bases at J, with 7 bases in the middle. The CDR3 consists of 11 residues. Germline values: CDR1 GTSNPN, CDR2 SVGIG (reference sequence). The CDR3 is CAWSVKGEAFF. Written as DNA, the CDR3 is TGTGCCTGGAGTGTAAAGGGGGAAGCTTTCTTT.

The rearrangement uses TRBV3-1 and TRBJ2-2; unclear D gene. Germline CDR1 is LGHDT and CDR2 is YNNKEL (reference sequence). The CDR3 spans 13 residues. V was clipped by 0 bases and J by 13 bases, with 12 bases between them. CDR3 sequence (DNA): TGTGCCAGCAGCCAAGATCCCAAGGGCTCGCTGTTTTTT. Residues: CASSQDPKGSLFF.

The rearrangement joins TRBV12-3 or TRBV12-4 to TRBJ2-1, with unresolved D. The CDR3 extends over 15 amino acids. The germline V and J ends were trimmed by 3 bases and 4 bases, with 13 bases remaining between them. The CDR3 here is CASSFWSPPYNEQFF. In nucleotides, the CDR3 is TGTGCCAGCAGTTTTTGGTCTCCCCCGTACAATGAGCAGTTCTTC.

The chain links TRBV30 to TRBJ2-1; D tentatively reads TRBD1 or TRBD2 (5 bases each). In germline, CDR1 is GTSNPN, CDR2 SVGIG (reference sequence). With 1 base removed from V and 15 bases from J, the gap between germline ends came to 13 bases. The CDR3 length is 11 residues. The DNA for the CDR3 is TGTGCCTGGAGTGGATGGGACCTGGCGTTCTTC. The encoded protein is CAWSGWDLAFF.

The V call is TRBV12-3 or TRBV12-4, the J call TRBJ2-5, with 7 nucleotides matching TRBD2. This CDR3 is built from 13 residues. V shed 5 bases, J shed 9 bases, and the junction held 9 bases outside the gene matches. CDR3: CASSGEGKKAQYF. CDR3 in DNA: TGTGCCAGCAGTGGGGAGGGAAAGAAGGCCCAGTACTTC.

The chain employs TRBV20-1 and TRBJ2-5; possible D gene TRBD1, 7 bases. Germline CDR1 and CDR2: DFQATT and SNEGSKA (reference sequence). The V end lost 3 bases, the J end lost 1 base, and 9 bases lay between the germline ends. The CDR3 is 13 residues long. The CDR3 nucleotides are TGCAGTGCTAGGCGGGACAGCCAAGAGACCCAGTACTTC. Amino acid sequence: CSARRDSQETQYF.

The V call is TRBV30, the J call TRBJ2-1; D assignment may be TRBD1 or TRBD2 (5 bases each). The CDR3 consists of 14 residues. The germline V gene encodes CDR1 GTSNPN and CDR2 SVGIG (reference sequence). The V and J ends lost 4 bases and 13 bases respectively, with 23 bases between them. In DNA, the CDR3 is TGTGCCTGGACCCTGGGGTTCGGGGCGCCAGCTCAGTTCTTC. The encoded protein is CAWTLGFGAPAQFF.

This chain uses TRBV23-1 with TRBJ1-1; no clear D. TRBV23-1 is an ORF for which the function is uncertain. Between the trimmed V and J ends, which lost 6 bases and 1 base, there was a span of 15 bases. CDR3 length equals 15 residues. As DNA, the CDR3 is TGCGCCAGCAGAAAAGCCCGGTCCCGGAACACTGAAGCTTTCTTT. Translation: CASRKARSRNTEAFF.

The CDR3 DNA reads TGTGCCAGCAATCGGGACACAGATACGCAGTATTTT. This translates into CASNRDTDTQYF. The V and J genes are TRBV2 and TRBJ2-3, with D perhaps TRBD2 (5 bases). V lost 7 bases and J lost 2, with 7 bases in between. CDR3 length: 12 amino acids. CDR1 is SNHLY and CDR2 is FYNNEI in the germline V gene. The full variable domain, its missing parts supplied by reference TRBV2 and TRBJ2-3, is EPEVTQTPSHQVTQMGQEVILRCVPISNHLYFYWYRQILGQKVEFLVSFYNNEISEKSEIFDDQFSVERPDGSNFTLKIRSTKLEDSAMYFCASNRDTDTQYFGPGTRLTVL.